A selection of T cell receptor beta chains follows, all from one sample in a study of blood T cell repertoires in COVID-19. TCRdb's copy holds only in-frame clones and misses some; the assay was immunoSEQ multiplex PCR. The sample lists around 100,000 clones, about 91% occurring once. The sequencing sample was made of peripheral blood. These receptors were collected from a human donor in a cohort sampled during active COVID-19. The CDR3 runs from the conserved cysteine through the conserved F or W. The D gene is left open where the match is weak. Not all rows give a size; the values are once, few, many and, for expanded clones, a class.

>.|12|.|TRBJ1-2|TRBV10-3
TGTGCCATCAGCCCTGCGGAGGCTGGCTACACCTTC
CAISPAEAGYTF
>TRBD1|17|.|TRBJ2-2|TRBV29-1
TGCAGCGTTGAAGTCCTTTTCGGACAGGCTCTCACCGGGGAGCTGTTTTTT
CSVEVLFGQALTGELFF
>.|16|.|TRBJ1-3|TRBV6-1
TGTGCCAGCAGTGAACACGGGGGACTCTCTGGAAACACCATATATTTT
CASSEHGGLSGNTIYF
>TRBD1|17|.|TRBJ2-6|TRBV5-6
TGTGCCAGCAGAAGCGACAGGGGACGCTCTGGGGCCAACGTCCTGACTTTC
CASRSDRGRSGANVLTF
>.|16|.|TRBJ1-5|TRBV27
TGTGCCAGCAGTTTATCTGGGGCGACAGTGGGTCAGCCCCAGCATTTT
CASSLSGATVGQPQHF
>TRBD1|13|.|TRBJ2-7|TRBV3-1/TRBV3-2
TGTGCCAGCAGCCAAGCAGGGGGCTACGAGCAGTACTTC
CASSQAGGYEQYF
>.|15|.|TRBJ2-2|TRBV28
TGTGCCAGCAGTTCCCCCCAGGGGTACACCGGGGAGCTGTTTTTT
CASSSPQGYTGELFF
>.|16|few|TRBJ1-5|TRBV7-9
TGTGCCAGCAGCTTTATACCCGCAGGGGCGGAACAGCCCCAGCATTTT
CASSFIPAGAEQPQHF
>.|14|.|TRBJ1-1|TRBV7-2
TGTGCCAGCAGCCAAGGACTGTTGAACACTGAAGCTTTCTTT
CASSQGLLNTEAFF
>.|13|.|TRBJ2-6|TRBV4-2
TGTGCCAGCAGTGCGTCTGGGGCCAACGTCCTGACTTTC
CASSASGANVLTF
>.|15|.|TRBJ2-2|TRBV15
TGTGCCACCAGCAGAGACCTGGGGAGTCCCGGGGAGCTGTTTTTT
CATSRDLGSPGELFF
>.|14|.|TRBJ1-1|TRBV3-1/TRBV3-2
TGTGCCAGCAGCCCGGGACTGCAGAACACTGAAGCTTTCTTT
CASSPGLQNTEAFF
>TRBD1|15|once|TRBJ2-7|TRBV6-2/TRBV6-3
TGTGCCAGCAGTTGGCCTACAGGGGGGAAATACGAGCAGTACTTC
CASSWPTGGKYEQYF
>.|13|.|TRBJ2-7|TRBV27
TGTGCCAGCAGTTTGAGGCGGTCCTACGAGCAGTACTTC
CASSLRRSYEQYF
>.|14|.|TRBJ2-2|TRBV18
TGTGCCAGCTCACCCATCCCGGGAACCGGGGAGCTGTTTTTT
CASSPIPGTGELFF
>.|13|once|TRBJ2-4|TRBV2
TGTGCCAGCAGTGGTCTAGCCAAAAACATTCAGTACTTC
CASSGLAKNIQYF
>TRBD1|19|.|TRBJ2-1|TRBV7-9
TGTGCCGGGGAAACAGGGGGTGCTCGAACTCTGAGCTCCTACAATGAGCAGTTCTTC
CAGETGGARTLSSYNEQFF
>.|13|.|TRBJ2-3|TRBV7-9
TGTGCCAGCAGCGACAGAAGCACAGATACGCAGTATTTT
CASSDRSTDTQYF
>TRBD2|15|medium-sized|TRBJ2-2|TRBV30
TGTGCCTGGAGTGTACTAGCGGGCGACACCGGGGAGCTGTTTTTT
CAWSVLAGDTGELFF
>.|14|.|TRBJ2-7|TRBV5-1
TGCGCCACCAAGGGAGGCCTGAGCTCCTACGAGCAGTACTTC
CATKGGLSSYEQYF
>.|13|.|TRBJ1-5|TRBV11-2
TGTGCCAGCAGCTTAAGCTACAATCAGCCCCAGCATTTT
CASSLSYNQPQHF
>TRBD1|16|.|TRBJ2-4|TRBV4-3
TGCGCCAGCAGCCAAGGACACGGACAGGCAATGAACATTCAGTACTTC
CASSQGHGQAMNIQYF
>TRBD1|14|once|TRBJ2-7|TRBV5-6
TGTGCCAGCAGCAATCCGACAGGGGCCTACGAGCAGTACTTC
CASSNPTGAYEQYF
>.|13|.|TRBJ2-4|TRBV28
TGTGCCAGCAGTTTATGGCAGGAAAACATTCAGTACTTC
CASSLWQENIQYF
>.|14|.|TRBJ1-2|TRBV6-5
TGTGCCAGCAGTCTCCTCGCAGGGAACTATGGCTACACCTTC
CASSLLAGNYGYTF
>.|16|few|TRBJ2-7|TRBV5-4
TGTGCCAGCAGCTTGGACGCGGGACAGATTTCCTACGAGCAGTACTTC
CASSLDAGQISYEQYF
>TRBD1|19|.|TRBJ2-4|TRBV7-8
TGTGCCAGCAGCTTAGCGACAGGGGGGACTAAAGTAGCCAAAAACATTCAGTACTTC
CASSLATGGTKVAKNIQYF
>TRBD1|16|.|TRBJ2-7|TRBV4-1
TGCGCCAGCAGCCAAGGATTGCCGGGACAGGGATACGAGCAGTACTTC
CASSQGLPGQGYEQYF
>.|13|.|TRBJ2-7|TRBV10-2
TGCGCCAGCAAAGCTAACAGTGCCTACGAGCAGTACTTC
CASKANSAYEQYF
>TRBD2|16|.|TRBJ2-1|TRBV9
TGTGCCAGCAGCTCGGGACTAGCGGGGTTCTACAATGAGCAGTTCTTC
CASSSGLAGFYNEQFF
>.|13|.|TRBJ2-5|TRBV12-3/TRBV12-4
TGTGCCAGCAGTTTTTTGGAGGAGGAGACCCAGTACTTC
CASSFLEEETQYF
>.|14|.|TRBJ2-3|TRBV7-8
TGTGCCAGCAGCTTAGTACGCGAAACGGATACGCAGTATTTT
CASSLVRETDTQYF
>.|18|.|TRBJ1-6|TRBV5-1
TGCGCCAGATCAAAGAGACAGTTAGCGGATTCCCGAGGTTCACCCCTCCACTTT
CARSKRQLADSRGSPLHF
>TRBD2|15|.|TRBJ2-3|TRBV9
TGTGCCAGCAGCCTGACTAGCGGGAGGCAAGATACGCAGTATTTT
CASSLTSGRQDTQYF
>TRBD1|15|.|TRBJ2-3|TRBV4-2
TGTGCCAGCAGCCAAGGGGGGACAGGGGAAGATACGCAGTATTTT
CASSQGGTGEDTQYF
>.|13|.|TRBJ1-1|TRBV11-3
TGTGCCAGCAGCTTAACTAGGTACACTGAAGCTTTCTTT
CASSLTRYTEAFF
>TRBD1|13|.|TRBJ2-1|TRBV12-5
TGTGCTAGTGGTTTGGTACCTGGACAGGGTCATTTCTTC
CASGLVPGQGHFF
>.|19|few|TRBJ2-2|TRBV6-1
TGTGCCAGCAGTGAAAGGGGGACACCAAGAATTTCGAACACCGGGGAGCTGTTTTTT
CASSERGTPRISNTGELFF
>.|14|.|TRBJ2-2|TRBV28
TGTGCCAGCAGTTTATTGGGCAATCCCGGGGAGCTGTTTTTT
CASSLLGNPGELFF
>TRBD2|14|.|TRBJ2-3|TRBV9
TGTGCCAGCAGCGTTGACGGGGGGGCGGATACGCAGTATTTT
CASSVDGGADTQYF
>TRBD1|14|few|TRBJ1-2|TRBV28
TGTGCCAGTCGAAAGGGGGCCCCCGGAGCTGGCTACACCTTC
CASRKGAPGAGYTF
>.|13|.|TRBJ2-5|TRBV28
TGTGCCAGCTATGACGGGGACCAAGAGACCCAGTACTTC
CASYDGDQETQYF
>TRBD1|11|.|TRBJ2-3|TRBV29-1
TGCAGCGCAAGAGACGGGACAGAGCAGTATTTT
CSARDGTEQYF
>.|17|once|TRBJ1-5|TRBV20-1
TGCAGTGCTAGTAAGTGGGACGGATATGACAGGAATCAGCCCCAGCATTTT
CSASKWDGYDRNQPQHF
>TRBD1|17|.|TRBJ1-1|TRBV28
TGTGCCACGTTTCCTCCGGGTGGGGGACAGGGGGCGACTGAAGCTTTCTTT
CATFPPGGGQGATEAFF
>.|15|.|TRBJ2-2|TRBV9
TGTGCCAGCAATGCGGGGACAGCGAACACCGGGGAGCTGTTTTTT
CASNAGTANTGELFF
>.|18|once|TRBJ1-2|TRBV4-3
TGCGCCAGCAGCCACTCAGTTGGGCAGGGAATAGCTAACTATGGCTACACCTTC
CASSHSVGQGIANYGYTF
>.|15|.|TRBJ2-1|TRBV7-3
TGTGCCAGCAGCTTAATACCCCTAGGGGTGAATGAGCAGTTCTTC
CASSLIPLGVNEQFF
>TRBD1|13|once|TRBJ1-5|TRBV15
TGTGCCACCAGCTCCCGACAGGGCGGTTCCCAGCATTTT
CATSSRQGGSQHF
>.|14|.|TRBJ2-5|TRBV24-1
TGTGCCACGGACACTCGGCTAGTCGGAGAGACCCAGTACTTC
CATDTRLVGETQYF
>.|11|.|TRBJ2-1|TRBV20-1
TGCAGTGCTAGAGTAAACAATGAGCAGTTCTTC
CSARVNNEQFF
>TRBD2|16|.|TRBJ2-3|TRBV6-1
TGTGCCAGCAGTGCCTCTAGCGGGGGGGCCCAAGATACGCAGTATTTT
CASSASSGGAQDTQYF
>TRBD1|13|.|TRBJ2-7|TRBV27
TGTGCCAGCAGTATTGACAGGGGGAACGAGCAGTACTTC
CASSIDRGNEQYF